The 4 T cell receptor beta chains below were found in one sample sequenced in a study of CXCR3-negative and CXCR3-positive naive CD8 T cells. Study outcomes and limitations: CXCR3-positive naive cells had more hydrophobic TRB CDR3s than CXCR3-negative naive cells.

Libraries were UMI-labeled 5' RACE TRB cDNA. TCRdb reanalyzed the 5' RACE reads and collapses them to one entry per CDR3 protein, without DNA. The sample features around 60,000 distinct CDR3 sequences, with around 0.5% in its top ten. The antigens for these receptors are not known. The material sequenced was naive CXCR3+ CD8+ T cells from blood. The subset denotes: CD45RO-CCR7+CD27+CD95- naive CD8+ T cells expressing CXCR3 (TNR3+). These receptors all stem from a human donor in good health. Some clones in this sample may be carry-over from other donors' samples.

This rearrangement joins TRBV29-1 to TRBJ1-1; TCRdb calls TRBD1, which cannot be checked without DNA. Germline loops: CDR1 SQVTM, CDR2 ANQGSEA. This CDR3 contains 13 residues. The CDR3 loop reads CSVWDSLNTEAFF. Based on the CDR3 plus reference TRBV29-1 and TRBJ1-1, the full variable domain is SAVISQKPSRDICQRGTSLTIQCQVDSQVTMMFWYRQQPGQSLTLIATANQGSEATYESGFVIDKFPISRPNLTFSTLTVSNMSPEDSSIYLCSVWDSLNTEAFFGQGTRLTVV.

V gene TRBV6-6 combines with J gene TRBJ2-7; TCRdb gives TRBD1 as the D gene, but with no DNA this cannot be confirmed. The CDR3 has 14 residues. Germline loops: CDR1 MNHNY, CDR2 SVGAGI (reference sequence). CDR3 residues: CASSYPGQRYEQYF.

The chain has TRBV6-2 or TRBV6-3 and TRBJ2-4; TCRdb indicates TRBD1, and absent DNA this call remains unverified. In germline, CDR1 is MNHEY, CDR2 SVGEGT. This CDR3 region has 17 residues. The CDR3 protein is CASSYLGGALSKSIQYF.

V usage is TRBV19 and J usage is TRBJ1-1. Germline V gene lookup returns CDR1 LNHDA and CDR2 SQIVND (reference sequence). The CDR3 is made up of 12 amino acids. The CDR3 sequence: CASSIINTEAFF.